The 22 T cell receptor beta chains below were found in one sample sequenced in a study of type 1 regulatory T cells. TCRdb re-called the reads through MiXCR, storing one row per CDR3 protein. Found here are approximately 100,000 distinct CDR3 sequences, 30% to 35% of them singletons; the top ten hold 2% to 2.5%. Source material: CD4+ T cells, either the whole sample or a sorted fraction (not recorded which). These receptors all come from a human donor in good health.

A few counts support this clonotype. This sequence joins TRBV3-1 and TRBJ2-7; 11 bases line up with TRBD1. CDR3 size: 14 residues. The V gene's germline CDR1 is LGHDT and CDR2 YNNKEL (reference sequence). J lost 2 bases, V lost 6 bases, and 3 bases had no gene match. CDR3 residues: CASRGQGDTYEQYF. CDR3 nucleotides: TGTGCCAGCAGGGGACAGGGGGACACCTACGAGCAGTACTTC.

This chain uses TRBV19 with TRBJ1-1, with a weak D call TRBD1 (5 bases). CDR1 and CDR2 from the germline V gene are LNHDA and SQIVND (reference sequence). The CDR3 has 12 residues. Trimming shortened V by 5 bases and J by 8 bases, and 12 bases separated the two germline ends. As DNA, the CDR3 is TGTGCCAGTAGTTCCAGGGTACCCGAAGCTTTCTTT. This encodes CASSSRVPEAFF.

The chain combines TRBV7-3 with TRBJ2-3, with D possibly called TRBD1 or TRBD2 (5 bases each). Trimming stripped 5 bases from V and 2 bases from J, with 14 bases between. Germline V gene lookup returns CDR1 SGHTA and CDR2 FQGTGA. This CDR3 has 15 amino acids. The CDR3 DNA reads as TGTGCCAGCAGCAGGGATGGGGGTTCCACAGATACGCAGTATTTT. Its protein product is CASSRDGGSTDTQYF. Variable domain in full (rest from reference TRBV7-3 and TRBJ2-3): GAGVSQTPSNKVTEKGKYVELRCDPISGHTALYWYRQSLGQGPEFLIYFQGTGAADDSGLPNDRFFAVRPEGSVSTLKIQRTERGDSAVYLCASSRDGGSTDTQYFGPGTRLTVL.

The genes are TRBV5-8 and TRBJ1-5, with TRBD1 matching over 7 bases. The CDR3 spans 16 residues. The junction had 5 bases not matched to a gene; V was cut back by 2 bases and J by 0 bases. Germline-derived CDR1 and CDR2 are SGHTS and YDEGEE. CDR3 loop: CASSLRTGYSNQPQHF. CDR3 DNA sequence: TGTGCCAGCAGCTTAAGGACAGGCTATAGCAATCAGCCCCAGCATTTT.

The chain uses TRBV29-1 and TRBJ2-5, with 8 bases lining up with TRBD2. Losses at the gene ends were 3 bases for V and 2 bases for J; bases not matched to a gene: 2. The CDR3 totals 13 residues. CDR1 and CDR2 (germline): SQVTM, ANQGSEA. CDR3: CSVDIAGQETQYF. The CDR3 region has the DNA TGCAGCGTTGACATAGCGGGACAAGAGACCCAGTACTTC.

The V and J genes are TRBV4-3 and TRBJ2-1, with no clear D. This CDR3 has 13 amino acids. From germline, CDR1 is LGHNA and CDR2 YSLEER. Between the trimmed V and J ends, which lost 1 base and 5 bases, there was a span of 6 bases. The CDR3 loop is CASSQAEHNEQFF. The CDR3 nucleotides are TGCGCCAGCAGCCAAGCGGAACACAATGAGCAGTTCTTC.

This clonotype has just a few counts. The chain has TRBV3-1 and TRBJ1-2; possibly TRBD1 for D (6 bases). Germline V gives CDR1 LGHDT, CDR2 YNNKEL (reference sequence). The CDR3 consists of 12 residues. The V end lost 4 bases, the J end lost 10 bases, and 13 bases lay between the germline ends. CDR3 protein: CASSPLEGVYTF. In nucleotides, the CDR3 is TGTGCCAGCAGCCCCCTGGAGGGGGTCTACACCTTC.

This clonotype was seen more than once but under ten times. V and J are TRBV5-1 and TRBJ2-3; TRBD2 might be the D (5 bases). The germline gives CDR1 SGHRS, CDR2 YFSETQ. The CDR3 contains 14 residues. V shed 0 bases and J shed 6 bases, with 11 bases lying between them. The CDR3 loop is CASSLVDLGDTQYF. The CDR3 bases are TGCGCCAGCAGCTTGGTGGACTTGGGGGATACGCAGTATTTT.

This clonotype has a single count. CDR3: CASKGQAQPQPQHF. The DNA of the CDR3 is TGTGCCAGTAAGGGCCAAGCCCAGCCTCAGCCCCAGCATTTT. This chain uses TRBV19 with TRBJ1-5; D is ambiguous. The CDR3 length is 14 residues. Between the trimmed V and J ends, which lost 7 bases and 6 bases, there was a span of 16 bases. From germline, CDR1 is LNHDA and CDR2 SQIVND (reference sequence).

The chain has TRBV7-2 and TRBJ2-1; possibly TRBD1 for D (6 bases). V lost 5 bases, J lost 6 bases, and 17 bases lay in between. The CDR3 contains 15 residues. CDR1 is SGHTA and CDR2 is FQGNSA in the germline V gene. For the CDR3, the DNA is TGTGCCAGCAGCCCTCGCCAGGGGATCTTCAATGAGCAGTTCTTC. Translating gives CASSPRQGIFNEQFF.

The chain recombines TRBV5-4 with TRBJ2-5, with D possibly being TRBD1 or TRBD2 (5 bases each). This CDR3 region has 14 residues. V lost 4 bases to trimming and J lost 5 bases, with 15 bases between them. Germline assignment: CDR1 SGHNT and CDR2 YYREEE (reference sequence). This CDR3 reads CASSTGRQSETQYF. CDR3 in DNA: TGTGCCAGCAGCACGGGACGGCAATCGGAGACCCAGTACTTC. The full variable domain, its missing parts supplied by reference TRBV5-4 and TRBJ2-5, is ETGVTQSPTHLIKTRGQQVTLRCSSQSGHNTVSWYQQALGQGPQFIFQYYREEENGRGNFPPRFSGLQFPNYSSELNVNALELDDSALYLCASSTGRQSETQYFGPGTRLLVL.

The chain is built from TRBV5-4 and TRBJ2-1; 13 positions agree with TRBD2. The CDR3 has 16 residues. Germline V gene lookup returns CDR1 SGHNT and CDR2 YYREEE (reference sequence). The V segment lost 1 base and the J segment 4 bases; nucleotides outside the gene matches: 2. CDR3: CASSLSLAGGYNEQFF. DNA of the CDR3: TGTGCCAGCAGCTTGTCACTAGCGGGAGGGTACAATGAGCAGTTCTTC.

The gene calls are TRBV29-1 and TRBJ2-1; the match to TRBD2 covers 14 bases. V trimming: 6 bases; J trimming: 2 bases; junction bases outside the gene matches: 9. The CDR3 covers 17 residues. The germline CDR1 and CDR2 sequences are SQVTM and ANQGSEA. In DNA form, the CDR3 reads TGCAGCGTGGCCGGGACTAGCGGGAGTCACCCCTACAATGAGCAGTTCTTC. Translation gives CSVAGTSGSHPYNEQFF.

The V gene is TRBV28, the J gene TRBJ2-7; tentative D call: TRBD1 (6 bases). Trimming removed 4 bases at V and 3 bases at J, with 13 bases between. This CDR3 is built from 14 residues. Germline V gene lookup returns CDR1 MDHEN and CDR2 SYDVKM. The CDR3 protein is CASSSGDKNYEQYF. In DNA, the CDR3 is TGTGCCAGCAGTTCAGGGGATAAAAACTACGAGCAGTACTTC.

This clonotype turned up a few times. The chain couples TRBV23-1 to TRBJ2-3; D gene uncertain. TRBV23-1 is an open reading frame whose function is uncertain. V was clipped by 7 bases and J by 6 bases, with 17 bases between them. The CDR3 is 14 residues long. This chain's CDR3 is CASTCLSRWDTQYF. CDR3 DNA: TGCGCCAGCACCTGCTTGTCCCGTTGGGATACGCAGTATTTT.

The CDR3 is CASSIIGSVRDEQFF. DNA for the CDR3: TGTGCCAGTAGTATAATTGGCAGTGTGAGAGATGAGCAGTTCTTC. This rearrangement joins TRBV19 to TRBJ2-1; D gene unclear. With 2 bases removed from V and 8 bases from J, the gap between germline ends came to 16 bases. This CDR3 is built from 15 residues. The germline V gene encodes CDR1 LNHDA and CDR2 SQIVND (reference sequence).

The chain employs TRBV12-3 or TRBV12-4 and TRBJ1-1; D remains unclear. The CDR3 extends over 13 amino acids. Trimming removed 7 bases from V and 1 base from J, with 10 bases in between. The CDR3 DNA reads TGTGCCAGCATGGCCAGACAGAACACTGAAGCTTTCTTT. Its translation is CASMARQNTEAFF.

The chain is built from TRBV27 and TRBJ2-7, with 11 nucleotides matching TRBD1. Germline assignment: CDR1 MNHEY and CDR2 SMNVEV (reference sequence). Germline trimming cut 5 bases from V and 6 bases from J; bases unmatched to any gene: 6. CDR3 length equals 14 residues. The chain's CDR3 is CASSRDRGFLEQYF. As DNA, the CDR3 is TGTGCCAGCAGTCGGGACAGGGGGTTCCTCGAGCAGTACTTC.

The rearrangement joins TRBV7-6 to TRBJ2-3; tentatively, D is TRBD2 (5 bases). Germline V lookup: CDR1 SGHVS, CDR2 FNYEAQ. The CDR3 extends over 15 amino acids. The germline V and J ends were trimmed by 1 base and 9 bases, with 17 bases remaining between them. CDR3 protein: CASSLGRAGTVTQYF. The CDR3 coding sequence is TGTGCCAGCAGCTTAGGGCGGGCGGGCACAGTCACGCAGTATTTT.

The gene calls are TRBV20-1 and TRBJ2-1, with 13 nucleotides matching TRBD2. Germline V gene data show CDR1 as DFQATT and CDR2 as SNEGSKA (reference sequence). With 0 bases clipped from V and 6 bases from J, the junction kept 5 bases outside the gene matches. This CDR3 region has 16 residues. The DNA of the CDR3 is TGCAGTGCTAGAGATCCCGGGACTAGCGGGATCAATGAGCAGTTCTTC. Its protein is CSARDPGTSGINEQFF.

This rearrangement joins TRBV24-1 to TRBJ2-7; D gene ambiguous. The CDR3 has 11 amino acids. The V and J ends lost 3 bases and 6 bases respectively, with 5 bases between them. The germline gives CDR1 KGHDR, CDR2 SFDVKD. CDR3 DNA: TGTGCCACCAGTGATAGTTTCGAGCAGTACTTC. This encodes CATSDSFEQYF.

This clonotype was counted a few times. This sequence joins TRBV20-1 and TRBJ1-2; D is ambiguous. There are 15 residues in the CDR3. CDR1 and CDR2 from the germline V gene are DFQATT and SNEGSKA (reference sequence). Trimming removed 1 base from V and 4 bases from J, with 16 bases in between. CDR3 residues: CSARGPQASFYGYTF. The CDR3 bases are TGCAGTGCTAGAGGTCCCCAGGCCTCTTTCTATGGCTACACCTTC.